The clone carrying this T cell receptor beta chain was found many times. Germline loops: CDR1 MNHEY, CDR2 SMNVEV (reference sequence). This CDR3 has 15 amino acids. Trimming removed 2 bases at V and 2 bases at J, with 12 bases between. TCR alpha and beta CDR3 regions were amplified from RNA using iRepertoire nested multiplex PCR. One-step reverse transcription and amplification started from about 100-400 ng of tissue mRNA or PBMC total RNA. One entry per CDR3 protein, called by TCRdb with MiXCR from the multiplex PCR reads. The repertoire holds about 410,000 distinct CDR3 sequences, with 41% as singletons. These data originate in a study of glioma-infiltrating T cells. On the study more broadly: Presurgical dexamethasone in glioma patients lasted six or fewer days.

Input material: glioma tissue, nonneoplastic brain tissue, or PBMCs (not recorded which). The source of this sequence is a human donor with low-grade glioma or glioblastoma, undergoing nonglioma brain surgery, or in good health (not recorded which). This sequence joins TRBV27 and TRBJ1-1; no definite D call. Here the CDR3 DNA reads TGTGCCAGCAGTTTAAACGCACAGACCAACACTGAAGCTTTCTTT. This codes for CASSLNAQTNTEAFF.